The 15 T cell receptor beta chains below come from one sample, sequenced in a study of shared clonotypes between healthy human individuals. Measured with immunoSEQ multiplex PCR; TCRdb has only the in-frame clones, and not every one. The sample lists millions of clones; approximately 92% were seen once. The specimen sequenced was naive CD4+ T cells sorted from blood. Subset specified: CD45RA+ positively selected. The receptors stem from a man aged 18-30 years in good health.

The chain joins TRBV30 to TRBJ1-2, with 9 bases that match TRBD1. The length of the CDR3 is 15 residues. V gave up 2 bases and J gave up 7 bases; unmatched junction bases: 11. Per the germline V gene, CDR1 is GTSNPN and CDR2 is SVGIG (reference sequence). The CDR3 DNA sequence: TGTGCCTGGAGTTTCCGGGGACAGGGCCGTTTTGGCTACACCTTC. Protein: CAWSFRGQGRFGYTF.

CDR3 bases: TGTGCCAGCCGCCTTGGGGGGGGGCTCTACAATGAGCAGTTCTTC. Translating gives CASRLGGGLYNEQFF. V gene TRBV27 combines with J gene TRBJ2-1; a weak D match, TRBD2 (7 bases). V dropped 8 bases and J dropped 3 bases, with 17 bases sitting between them. Germline assignment: CDR1 MNHEY and CDR2 SMNVEV (reference sequence). The CDR3 sequence is 15 residues long.

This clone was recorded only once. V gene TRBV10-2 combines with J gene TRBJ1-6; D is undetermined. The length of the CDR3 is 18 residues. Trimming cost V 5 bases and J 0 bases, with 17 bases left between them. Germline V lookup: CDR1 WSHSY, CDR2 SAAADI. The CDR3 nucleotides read TGCGCCAGCAGTCGGAATACGGTGACCAGCTCCTATAATTCACCCCTCCACTTT. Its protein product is CASSRNTVTSSYNSPLHF.

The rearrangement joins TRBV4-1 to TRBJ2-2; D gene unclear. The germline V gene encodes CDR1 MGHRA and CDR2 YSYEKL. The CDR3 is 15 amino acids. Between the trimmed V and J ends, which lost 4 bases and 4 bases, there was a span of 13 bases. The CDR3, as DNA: TGCGCCAGCAGCCCGCCTGGCCGGGCCACCGGGGAGCTGTTTTTT. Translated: CASSPPGRATGELFF.

The CDR3 reads CASSPDRAGSYNEQFF. CDR3 nucleotides: TGTGCCAGCTCCCCAGACAGGGCCGGCTCCTACAATGAGCAGTTCTTC. The chain combines TRBV18 with TRBJ2-1, with 7 bases fitting TRBD1. The CDR3 loop spans 16 amino acids. The V segment lost 6 bases and the J segment 0 bases; nucleotides outside the gene matches: 8. Per the germline V gene, CDR1 is KGHSH and CDR2 is LQKENI.

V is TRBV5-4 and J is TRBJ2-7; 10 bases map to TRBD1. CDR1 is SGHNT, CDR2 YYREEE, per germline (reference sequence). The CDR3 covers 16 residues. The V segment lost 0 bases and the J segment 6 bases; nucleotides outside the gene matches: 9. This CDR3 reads CASSLGPGTGEGEQYF. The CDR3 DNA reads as TGTGCCAGCAGCTTGGGGCCCGGGACAGGGGAGGGCGAGCAGTACTTC. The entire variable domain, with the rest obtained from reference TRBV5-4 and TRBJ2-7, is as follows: ETGVTQSPTHLIKTRGQQVTLRCSSQSGHNTVSWYQQALGQGPQFIFQYYREEENGRGNFPPRFSGLQFPNYSSELNVNALELDDSALYLCASSLGPGTGEGEQYFGPGTRLTVT.

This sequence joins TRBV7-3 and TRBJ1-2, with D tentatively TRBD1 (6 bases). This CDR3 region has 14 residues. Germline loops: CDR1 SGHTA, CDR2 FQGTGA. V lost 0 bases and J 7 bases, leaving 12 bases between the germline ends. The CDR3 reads CASSLTESGVGYTF. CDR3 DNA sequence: TGTGCCAGCAGCTTAACGGAGTCAGGGGTTGGCTACACCTTC.

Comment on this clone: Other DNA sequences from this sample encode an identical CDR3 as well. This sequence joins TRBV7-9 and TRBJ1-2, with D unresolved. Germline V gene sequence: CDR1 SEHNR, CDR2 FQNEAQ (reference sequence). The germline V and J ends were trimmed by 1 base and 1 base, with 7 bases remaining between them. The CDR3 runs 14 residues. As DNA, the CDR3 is TGTGCCAGCAGCTTAGTCAGCGGTAACTATGGCTACACCTTC. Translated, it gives CASSLVSGNYGYTF.

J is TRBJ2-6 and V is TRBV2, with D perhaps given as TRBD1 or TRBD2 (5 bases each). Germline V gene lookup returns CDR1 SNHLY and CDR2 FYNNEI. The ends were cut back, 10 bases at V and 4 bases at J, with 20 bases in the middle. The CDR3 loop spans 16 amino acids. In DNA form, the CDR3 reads TGTGCCACTTTCCGGGACGCCCTGGTCGGGGCCAACGTCCTGACTTTC. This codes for CATFRDALVGANVLTF.

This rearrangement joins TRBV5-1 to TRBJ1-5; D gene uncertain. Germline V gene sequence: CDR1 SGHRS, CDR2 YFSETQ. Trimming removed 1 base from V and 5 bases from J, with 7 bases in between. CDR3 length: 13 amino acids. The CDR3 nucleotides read TGCGCCAGCAGCTTGAGGGTTTATCAGCCCCAGCATTTT. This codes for CASSLRVYQPQHF.

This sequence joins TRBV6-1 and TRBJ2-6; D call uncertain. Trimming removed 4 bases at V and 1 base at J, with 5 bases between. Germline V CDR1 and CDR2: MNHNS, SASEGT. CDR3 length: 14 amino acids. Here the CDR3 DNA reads TGTGCCAGCAGTGTAGAGTCTGGGGCCAACGTCCTGACTTTC. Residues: CASSVESGANVLTF.

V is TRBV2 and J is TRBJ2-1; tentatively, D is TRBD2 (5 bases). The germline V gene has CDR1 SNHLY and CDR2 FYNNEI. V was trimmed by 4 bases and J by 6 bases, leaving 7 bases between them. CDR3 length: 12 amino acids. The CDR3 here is CASSVEGNEQFF. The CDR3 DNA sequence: TGTGCCAGCAGTGTCGAGGGCAATGAGCAGTTCTTC.

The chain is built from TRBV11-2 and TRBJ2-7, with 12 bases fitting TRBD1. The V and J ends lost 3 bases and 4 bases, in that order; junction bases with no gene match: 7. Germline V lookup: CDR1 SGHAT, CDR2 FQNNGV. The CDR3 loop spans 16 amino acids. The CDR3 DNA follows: TGTGCCAGCAGCTTCCATCCGGGACAGGGGGCGTACGAGCAGTACTTC. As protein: CASSFHPGQGAYEQYF.

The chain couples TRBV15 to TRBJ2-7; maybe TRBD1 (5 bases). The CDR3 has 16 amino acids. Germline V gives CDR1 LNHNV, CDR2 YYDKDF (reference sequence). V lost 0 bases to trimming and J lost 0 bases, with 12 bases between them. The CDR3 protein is CATSRDRGMSSYEQYF. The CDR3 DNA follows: TGTGCCACCAGCAGAGATAGGGGTATGAGCTCCTACGAGCAGTACTTC.

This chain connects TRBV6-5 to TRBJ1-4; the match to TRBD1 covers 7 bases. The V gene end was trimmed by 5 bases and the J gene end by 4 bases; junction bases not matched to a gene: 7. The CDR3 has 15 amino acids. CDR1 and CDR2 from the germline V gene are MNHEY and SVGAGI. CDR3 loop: CASSITGQINEKLFF. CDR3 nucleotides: TGTGCCAGCAGTATTACGGGACAGATTAATGAAAAACTGTTTTTT.